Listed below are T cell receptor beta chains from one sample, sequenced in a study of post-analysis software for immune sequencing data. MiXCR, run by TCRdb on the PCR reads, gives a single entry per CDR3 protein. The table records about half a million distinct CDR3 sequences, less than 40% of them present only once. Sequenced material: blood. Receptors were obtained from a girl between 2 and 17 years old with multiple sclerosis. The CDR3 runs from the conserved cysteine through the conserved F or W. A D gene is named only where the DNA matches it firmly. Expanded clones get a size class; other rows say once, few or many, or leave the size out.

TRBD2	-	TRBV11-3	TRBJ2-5	TGTGCCAGCAGCTGGGCTAGCGGGGGAACTGAAGAGACCCAGTACTTC	CASSWASGGTEETQYF
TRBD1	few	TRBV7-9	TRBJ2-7	TGTGCCAGCAGCCAAAGACAGGGGTATTACGAGCAGTACTTC	CASSQRQGYYEQYF
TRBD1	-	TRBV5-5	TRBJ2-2	TGTGCCAGCAGCTCGACACCCGGGACAGGGACCGGGGAGCTGTTTTTT	CASSSTPGTGTGELFF
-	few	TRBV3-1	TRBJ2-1	TGTGCCAGCAGCCAAGCGTTGGGGTCCCAGTTTAACAATGAGCAGTTCTTC	CASSQALGSQFNNEQFF
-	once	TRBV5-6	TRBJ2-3	TGTGCCAGCAGCTTGGAATTGGGACACCTCACAGATACGCAGTATTTT	CASSLELGHLTDTQYF
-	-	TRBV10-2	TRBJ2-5	TGCGCCAGCAGTGACCTACAGGGTCGGGAGACCCAGTACTTC	CASSDLQGRETQYF
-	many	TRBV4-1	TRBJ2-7	TGCGCCAGCAGCCAAGCGGGATCCTACGAGCAGTACTTC	CASSQAGSYEQYF
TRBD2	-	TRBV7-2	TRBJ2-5	TGTGCCAGCAGCGTCACGACTAGCGGGAGGGAGACCCAGTACTTC	CASSVTTSGRETQYF
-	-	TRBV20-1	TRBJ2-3	TGCAGTGCCCTGGGTGGGGCAGATACGCAGTATTTT	CSALGGADTQYF
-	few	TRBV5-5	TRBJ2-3	TGTGCCAGCGCCCCCACTTACGGGGATACGCAGTATTTT	CASAPTYGDTQYF
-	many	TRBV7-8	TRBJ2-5	TGTGCCAGCAGCAACCGGGACACCCAAGAGACCCAGTACTTC	CASSNRDTQETQYF
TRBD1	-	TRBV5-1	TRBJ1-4	TGCGCCAGCAGCTCGGGACAGGGGCGTGAAAAACTGTTTTTT	CASSSGQGREKLFF
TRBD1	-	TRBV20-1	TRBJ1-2	TGCAGTGCTAGAGATACAGGGGGCGCTGGGTCGTCCGGCTACACCTTC	CSARDTGGAGSSGYTF
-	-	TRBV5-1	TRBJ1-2	TGCGCCAGCAGCTTCTCGACAACCGGGTATGGCTACACCTTC	CASSFSTTGYGYTF
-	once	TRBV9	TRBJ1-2	TGTGCCAGCAGCCCATGGGGGGAGAGGAACTATGGCTACACCTTC	CASSPWGERNYGYTF
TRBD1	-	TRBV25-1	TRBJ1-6	TGTGCCAGCGGACCCGGGACAGAGAATTCACCCCTCCACTTT	CASGPGTENSPLHF
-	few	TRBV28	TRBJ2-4	TGTGCCAGCAGCCGACTAGCCAAAAACATTCAGTACTTC	CASSRLAKNIQYF
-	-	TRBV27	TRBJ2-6	TGTGCCAGCAGGGGCGTTTTTGGGGCCAACGTCCTGACTTTC	CASRGVFGANVLTF
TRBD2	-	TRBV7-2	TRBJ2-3	TGTGCCAGCAGCTCGCCGGGACTAGCGGGGGTCCAAGGCACAGATACGCAGTATTTT	CASSSPGLAGVQGTDTQYF
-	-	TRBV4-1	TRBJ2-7	TGCGCCAGCAGCCAAGAACCGACACTAGGATACGAGCAGTACTTC	CASSQEPTLGYEQYF
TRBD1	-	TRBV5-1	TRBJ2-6	TGCGCCAGCAGCAAGGCAGGGGGTTTCTCTGGGGCCAACGTCCTGACTTTC	CASSKAGGFSGANVLTF
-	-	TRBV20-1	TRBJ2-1	TGCAGTGCTAGGCAGGTTTCCAATGAGCAGTTCTTC	CSARQVSNEQFF
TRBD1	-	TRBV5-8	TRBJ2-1	TGTGCCAGCAGCAGGTGGGAACAGGGGGGCCCCAATGAGCAGTTCTTC	CASSRWEQGGPNEQFF
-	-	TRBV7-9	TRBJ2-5	TGTGCCAGCAGCTTAGACGGGAAGTCCAGCGAGACCCAGTACTTC	CASSLDGKSSETQYF